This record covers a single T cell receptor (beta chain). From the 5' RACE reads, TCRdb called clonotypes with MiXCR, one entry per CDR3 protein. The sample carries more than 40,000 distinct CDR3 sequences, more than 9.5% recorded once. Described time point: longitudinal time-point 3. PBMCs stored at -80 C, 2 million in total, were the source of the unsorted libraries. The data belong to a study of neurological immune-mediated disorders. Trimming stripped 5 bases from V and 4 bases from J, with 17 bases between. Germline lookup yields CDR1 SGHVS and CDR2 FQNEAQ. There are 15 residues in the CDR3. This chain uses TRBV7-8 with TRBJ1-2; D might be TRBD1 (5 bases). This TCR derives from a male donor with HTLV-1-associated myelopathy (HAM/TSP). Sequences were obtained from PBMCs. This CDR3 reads CASSPGRVEGYGYTF. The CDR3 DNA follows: TGTGCCAGCAGCCCCGGCAGGGTAGAAGGCTATGGCTACACCTTC.